This T cell receptor (beta chain) was captured in a study of cytomegalovirus exposure and HLA in healthy donors. Germline values: CDR1 SGDLS, CDR2 YYNGEE. V was clipped by 3 bases and J by 6 bases, with 14 bases between them. This CDR3 is built from 14 residues. Broader study findings: In a later analysis, at a false discovery rate of 0.05, under 20,000 TCR beta sequences were associated with HLA alleles.

A remark on this clone: Its specificity is unknown.

A multiplex PCR was run with 60 Vbeta primers and 13 Jbeta primers. Only in-frame clones appear in the TCRdb table, and some are missing; sequencing was by immunoSEQ multiplex PCR. The sample has around 170,000 clones, over 80% seen once. The chain uses TRBV9 and TRBJ2-3, with D maybe TRBD2 (6 bases). This receptor was taken from a girl under 18 in good health and CMV-seropositive. The source material was PBMCs. The CDR3: CASSEGLSTDTQYF. The CDR3 DNA is TGTGCCAGCAGCGAGGGACTCAGTACTGATACGCAGTATTTT.